The clone carrying this TCR beta chain was seen ten or more times. Antigen unknown. Described time point: healthy volunteer bleed at 2 weeks. Extraction yielded total RNA from whole blood (unfractionated). CDR1 and CDR2 (germline): MNHEY, SVGAGI. The V end lost 2 bases, the J end lost 1 base, and 11 bases lay between the germline ends. The CDR3 has 15 residues. Attachment of unique molecular identifiers to individual cDNA molecules was performed in the library. Original processing notes: Samples contained a median of roughly 100,000 TCRs, with a range of roughly 23,224 to 700,000. TCRdb itself ran the RACE reads through MiXCR, one entry per CDR3 protein. The authors' filters were not applied to this entry. The sample lists about 50,000 distinct CDR3 sequences, about 4.5% occurring once. These data belong to a study of human T cells and chemical hapten exposure. On the study more broadly: Small differences in pooled library volume mainly drove the variation in TCR yields per sample.

Study-wide findings and caveats: DPC sensitization produced no change in TCRs with frequency above 1 in 1000.

The genes are TRBV6-5 and TRBJ1-1, with D hard to call. Sequencing was carried out using whole blood. The clonotype originates from a female donor in good health. Some clones in this sample may be carry-over from other donors' samples. The chain's CDR3 is CASSYVADWNTEAFF. CDR3 DNA sequence: TGTGCCAGCAGTTACGTTGCAGATTGGAACACTGAAGCTTTCTTT.